This entry lists 8 T cell receptor beta chains sequenced from one sample in a study of blood T cells in healthy people across ages. Through a sample-barcoded 5' primer and a J-beta primer mix, a second PCR was run for 7 to 11 cycles. In TCRdb, the 5' RACE reads were re-called with MiXCR into one record per CDR3 protein. The sample carries about 760,000 distinct CDR3 sequences, roughly three fifths recorded once. The sequencing sample was made of blood. These receptors all come from a man aged 40-55 years in good health.

The CDR3 sequence: CATSSRREGRNEQFF. The DNA of the CDR3 is TGTGCCACCAGCAGTAGGCGGGAGGGCCGAAATGAGCAGTTCTTC. The chain recombines TRBV15 with TRBJ2-1, with 9 bases matching TRBD2. The germline V gene has CDR1 LNHNV and CDR2 YYDKDF (reference sequence). The V and J ends lost 3 bases and 7 bases, in that order; junction bases with no gene match: 7. This CDR3 comprises 15 residues.

This clonotype was seen a few times. The chain has TRBV27 and TRBJ2-7; D gene uncertain. Germline CDR1 is MNHEY and CDR2 is SMNVEV (reference sequence). Trimming removed 5 bases at V and 4 bases at J, with 18 bases between. This CDR3 contains 15 residues. In DNA, the CDR3 is TGTGCCAGCAGTCCCCGTGGGCAGCGTAATTACGAGCAGTACTTC. Translating it yields CASSPRGQRNYEQYF.

This clonotype was detected many times. This may be a read error, as it is one base from a much larger clone. The chain links TRBV6-5 to TRBJ2-5; the D gene is possibly TRBD2 (5 bases). V was clipped by 0 bases and J by 11 bases, with 13 bases between them. CDR1 is MNHEY, CDR2 SVGAGI, per germline. The CDR3 contains 13 residues. The CDR3 loop reads CASSYSGADEQYF. As DNA, the CDR3 is TGTGCCAGCAGTTACTCTGGAGCGGATGAGCAGTACTTC.

The rearrangement uses TRBV5-4 and TRBJ2-7; maybe TRBD2 (6 bases). The V end was cut by 2 bases, the J end by 7 bases, with 22 bases between. Germline V gene lookup returns CDR1 SGHNT and CDR2 YYREEE (reference sequence). This CDR3 comprises 16 residues. This CDR3 reads CASSFLGAGRTDEQYF. The DNA for the CDR3 is TGTGCCAGCAGCTTCTTAGGGGCCGGGAGAACGGATGAGCAGTACTTC.

The V and J genes are TRBV20-1 and TRBJ2-3, with 7 positions matching TRBD1. The V gene's germline CDR1 is DFQATT and CDR2 SNEGSKA (reference sequence). The CDR3 contains 14 residues. The J segment lost 2 bases and the V segment lost 3 bases, leaving 5 bases of the junction unmatched. CDR3 DNA sequence: TGCAGTGCTAGTCCAGGGGGTCTCACAGATACGCAGTATTTT. Its translation: CSASPGGLTDTQYF.

This clonotype was seen more than once but under ten times. The J gene is TRBJ1-2, the V gene TRBV20-1, with D perhaps matching TRBD1 (5 bases). Germline CDR1 and CDR2: DFQATT and SNEGSKA (reference sequence). The CDR3 sequence is 14 residues long. Trimming cost V 6 bases and J 0 bases, with 14 bases left between them. For the CDR3, the DNA is TGCAGTGCGATACGACAGAGCGCTAACTATGGCTACACCTTC. Residues: CSAIRQSANYGYTF.

The gene calls are TRBV3-1 and TRBJ2-3, with a possible D match to TRBD1 (5 bases). Trimming shortened V by 4 bases and J by 4 bases, and 12 bases separated the two germline ends. The CDR3 length is 14 residues. The germline V gene encodes CDR1 LGHDT and CDR2 YNNKEL (reference sequence). The CDR3 nucleotides are TGTGCCAGCAGCCTGATGGGGCTCTCAGATACGCAGTATTTT. This sequence encodes CASSLMGLSDTQYF.

This chain joins TRBV7-2 and TRBJ2-1; either TRBD1 or TRBD2 may supply D (5 bases each). V lost 6 bases and J 9 bases, leaving 21 bases between the germline ends. The germline gives CDR1 SGHTA, CDR2 FQGNSA. The length of the CDR3 is 15 residues. This CDR3 reads CASSSGGASGTEQFF. DNA of the CDR3: TGTGCCAGCAGTTCTGGTGGGGCTTCGGGGACTGAGCAGTTCTTC.